This TCR beta chain was found in a study of shared clonotypes between healthy human individuals. Overall study: The study enrolled two women and three men aged 18 to 49.

Clones were read by immunoSEQ multiplex PCR, and TCRdb kept only the in-frame ones, dropping some. The data hold roughly 2.2 million clones, with 85% to 95% observed a single time. Trimming left V 2 bases short and J 0 bases short, with 11 bases between. There are 15 residues in the CDR3. From germline, CDR1 is SGHTA and CDR2 FQGNSA. The chain is built from TRBV7-2 and TRBJ2-7; D gene unclear. The receptor was derived from a man aged 18 to 30 in good health. Some clones in this sample may be carry-over from other donors' samples. Sequenced: naive CD4+ T cells from PBMCs. Subset specified: CD45RA+ positively selected. CDR3 in amino acids: CASSLLGGPSYEQYF. CDR3 DNA: TGTGCCAGCAGCTTATTAGGCGGACCCTCCTACGAGCAGTACTTC.